These 26 T cell receptor beta chains originate from one sample sequenced in a study of blood T cell repertoires in COVID-19. The method was immunoSEQ multiplex PCR; TCRdb's version includes in-frame clones alone and lacks a portion of them. The sample shows 150,000 to 160,000 clones, roughly 84% of them seen only once. The specimen sequenced was peripheral blood. The source is a woman aged 50 to 65 with acute or convalescent COVID-19.

The chain combines TRBV9 with TRBJ2-5; 9 bases match TRBD2. The V and J ends lost 1 base and 4 bases, in that order; junction bases with no gene match: 8. The germline CDR1 and CDR2 sequences are SGDLS and YYNGEE. This CDR3 contains 16 residues. CDR3 nucleotides: TGTGCCAGCAGCGTAATGTCTAGCGGGGAAATAGAGACCCAGTACTTC. Translation: CASSVMSSGEIETQYF.

The CDR3 sequence: CASSWDREIGELFF. The CDR3 DNA reads as TGCGCCAGCAGCTGGGACAGGGAGATTGGGGAGCTGTTTTTT. The chain joins TRBV5-1 to TRBJ2-2, with 9 nucleotides matching TRBD1. In germline, CDR1 is SGHRS, CDR2 YFSETQ. The CDR3 sequence is 14 residues long. V dropped 3 bases and J dropped 8; count of bases not matched to a gene: 5. Full variable domain (outside the CDR3, taken from reference TRBV5-1 and TRBJ2-2): KAGVTQTPRYLIKTRGQQVTLSCSPISGHRSVSWYQQTPGQGLQFLFEYFSETQRNKGNFPGRFSGRQFSNSRSEMNVSTLELGDSALYLCASSWDREIGELFFGEGSRLTVL.

The chain uses TRBV7-2 and TRBJ1-6; 9 nucleotides align to TRBD1. The V and J ends lost 3 bases and 9 bases, in that order; junction bases with no gene match: 3. The CDR3 is 14 amino acids. CDR1 SGHTA and CDR2 FQGNSA come from the germline V gene. As DNA, the CDR3 is TGTGCCAGCAGCTTGGGGACAGGGTCTTCACCCCTCCACTTT. It translates to CASSLGTGSSPLHF.

This rearrangement joins TRBV7-9 to TRBJ1-1; possibly TRBD1 for D (5 bases). Germline CDR1 is SEHNR and CDR2 is FQNEAQ (reference sequence). This CDR3 region has 13 residues. Trimming pared 4 bases from V and 1 base from J, leaving 7 bases between. The CDR3 DNA follows: TGTGCCAGCAGCTGGGGCAGGAACACTGAAGCTTTCTTT. It specifies CASSWGRNTEAFF.

The J gene is TRBJ2-6, the V gene TRBV19, with a possible D match to TRBD1 (5 bases). CDR3 length equals 15 residues. Looked up from germline, CDR1 is LNHDA and CDR2 is SQIVND (reference sequence). Trimming cost V 4 bases and J 2 bases, with 9 bases left between them. CDR3 nucleotides: TGTGCCAGTAGTAACCTCAGGGCTGGGGCCAACGTCCTGACTTTC. This translates into CASSNLRAGANVLTF.

The V and J genes are TRBV5-1 and TRBJ1-1; the D gene is possibly TRBD1 (6 bases). Germline lookup yields CDR1 SGHRS and CDR2 YFSETQ. Trimming took 7 bases from V and 1 from J, leaving 8 bases between them. The CDR3 is 12 amino acids. In DNA, the CDR3 is TGCGCCAGCGGACAGTCGAACACTGAAGCTTTCTTT. This translates into CASGQSNTEAFF.

This sequence joins TRBV6-4 and TRBJ1-2; D may be TRBD1 (6 bases). The CDR3 totals 16 residues. The V and J ends lost 4 bases and 3 bases respectively, with 18 bases between them. Germline V lookup: CDR1 MRHNA, CDR2 SNTAGT. The CDR3 region has the DNA TGTGCCAGCAGTGTGCCAGGGGTTTGGGCTTACTATGGCTACACCTTC. As protein: CASSVPGVWAYYGYTF.

This chain connects TRBV29-1 to TRBJ2-3; the match to TRBD2 covers 8 bases. This CDR3 is built from 12 residues. CDR1 and CDR2 (germline): SQVTM, ANQGSEA. The trim removed 6 bases at V and 6 bases at J, leaving 5 bases unmatched. CDR3 coding DNA: TGCAGCGTCGCGGGGGGCCGGGATACGCAGTATTTT. Protein: CSVAGGRDTQYF.

The chain couples TRBV27 to TRBJ1-1, with TRBD1 matching over 12 bases. Germline V CDR1 and CDR2: MNHEY, SMNVEV (reference sequence). J was trimmed by 3 bases and V by 6 bases; bases with no gene match: 23. CDR3 size: 21 residues. CDR3 DNA sequence: TGTGCCAGCAGGACTAAACCCAACCCTAACCGGGACAGGGGGCGGGACACTGAAGCTTTCTTT. Protein product: CASRTKPNPNRDRGRDTEAFF.

The chain has TRBV29-1 and TRBJ2-7, with 10 bases lining up with TRBD1. In germline, CDR1 is SQVTM, CDR2 ANQGSEA. This CDR3 has 13 residues. J was trimmed by 4 bases and V by 5 bases; bases with no gene match: 5. The CDR3 coding sequence is TGCAGCGTTCGACAGGGGGCGGGTTACGAGCAGTACTTC. As protein: CSVRQGAGYEQYF.

The chain carries TRBV7-3 and TRBJ2-2; D is possibly TRBD1 (6 bases). This CDR3 region has 16 residues. Trimming shortened V by 2 bases and J by 4 bases, and 14 bases separated the two germline ends. Germline V gene lookup returns CDR1 SGHTA and CDR2 FQGTGA. In DNA form, the CDR3 reads TGTGCCAGCAGCTTATATGGGGGCGCGGGCACCGGGGAGCTGTTTTTT. Its protein product is CASSLYGGAGTGELFF.

The V gene is TRBV14, the J gene TRBJ2-3; 7 bases line up with TRBD2. This CDR3 is built from 16 residues. Germline CDR1 is SGHDN and CDR2 is FVKESK. V trimming: 3 bases; J trimming: 2 bases; junction bases outside the gene matches: 8. CDR3 bases: TGTGCCAGCAGCCAGATGGGGCGGGGGTTCACAGATACGCAGTATTTT. Its translation is CASSQMGRGFTDTQYF.

The V call is TRBV28, the J call TRBJ2-7; 9 positions match TRBD1. V trimming: 6 bases; J trimming: 7 bases; junction bases outside the gene matches: 7. Germline values: CDR1 MDHEN, CDR2 SYDVKM. CDR3 length: 13 amino acids. The CDR3 region has the DNA TGTGCCAGCAGCACCGGGACAGGGTATGAGCAGTACTTC. This translates into CASSTGTGYEQYF.

The V gene is TRBV19, the J gene TRBJ1-3; a weak D match, TRBD1 (5 bases). Germline V lookup: CDR1 LNHDA, CDR2 SQIVND (reference sequence). This CDR3 contains 15 residues. V lost 5 bases and J lost 2, with 13 bases in between. This chain's CDR3 is CASSPDRQPGNTIYF. CDR3 DNA: TGTGCCAGTAGTCCCGACCGACAGCCTGGAAACACCATATATTTT.

V gene TRBV18 combines with J gene TRBJ2-7; 11 bases match TRBD2. The V gene end was trimmed by 3 bases and the J gene end by 1 base; junction bases not matched to a gene: 5. Looked up from germline, CDR1 is KGHSH and CDR2 is LQKENI. The CDR3 runs to 16 residues. CDR3 sequence: CASSPLAGGGSYEQYF. In DNA, the CDR3 is TGTGCCAGCTCACCTCTAGCGGGAGGAGGGTCCTACGAGCAGTACTTC.

The V gene is TRBV3-1 (or the pseudogene TRBV3-2), the J gene TRBJ2-5; D may be TRBD2 (5 bases). CDR1 LGHDT and CDR2 YNNKEL come from the germline V gene (reference sequence). The CDR3 loop spans 14 amino acids. V was trimmed by 3 bases and J by 4 bases, leaving 12 bases between them. The CDR3 DNA is TGTGCCAGCAGCCATCTATCAGGAGGAGAGACCCAGTACTTC. As protein: CASSHLSGGETQYF.

The chain has TRBV5-6 and TRBJ2-5, with 8 bases identical to TRBD2. CDR1 is SGHDT, CDR2 YYEEEE, per germline. The CDR3 loop spans 16 amino acids. V lost 1 base and J lost 5; bases outside the gene matches: 10. CDR3: CASSLFNGGASETQYF. The CDR3, as DNA: TGTGCCAGCAGCTTGTTTAACGGGGGGGCGTCGGAGACCCAGTACTTC.

The sample holds a few counts of this clone. The chain carries TRBV7-9 and TRBJ1-1, with 7 positions matching TRBD1. CDR1 is SEHNR, CDR2 FQNEAQ, per germline (reference sequence). There are 15 residues in the CDR3. V shed 3 bases and J 7 bases; nucleotides not matched to a gene: 11. As DNA, the CDR3 is TGTGCCAGCAGCTTTCGAGGACAGGCCAACGGTGAAGCTTTCTTT. Translated: CASSFRGQANGEAFF.

This clone was picked up one time. The chain combines TRBV6-5 with TRBJ1-1, with D perhaps TRBD1 (6 bases). CDR1 is MNHEY, CDR2 SVGAGI, per germline. V dropped 6 bases and J dropped 4 bases, with 15 bases sitting between them. The length of the CDR3 is 14 residues. The CDR3 DNA sequence: TGTGCCAGCAGCCTGGAGGGGGGGTTCACTGAAGCTTTCTTT. Protein: CASSLEGGFTEAFF.

V is TRBV6-5 and J is TRBJ2-3; D gene ambiguous. The V gene lost 0 bases and the J gene lost 2 bases, with 6 bases spanning the gap. This CDR3 is 14 amino acids long. Germline CDR1 is MNHEY and CDR2 is SVGAGI. As DNA, the CDR3 is TGTGCCAGCAGTTACTCGGGCGTCACAGATACGCAGTATTTT. Translation gives CASSYSGVTDTQYF.

The gene calls are TRBV5-1 and TRBJ2-7; D unclear. There are 16 residues in the CDR3. Deletions cut 0 bases from V and 0 bases from J, with 13 bases between. The V gene's germline CDR1 is SGHRS and CDR2 YFSETQ. CDR3 in amino acids: CASSLESLESSYEQYF. CDR3 coding DNA: TGCGCCAGCAGCTTGGAATCTCTTGAGAGCTCCTACGAGCAGTACTTC.

This sequence joins TRBV7-9 and TRBJ1-3; D is perhaps TRBD1 (6 bases). CDR1 is SEHNR and CDR2 is FQNEAQ in the germline V gene (reference sequence). Trimming took 5 bases from V and 4 from J, leaving 15 bases between them. The CDR3 consists of 15 residues. The CDR3 region is CASSPKGGGGNTIYF. CDR3 bases: TGTGCCAGCAGCCCGAAAGGGGGGGGAGGAAACACCATATATTTT.

This sequence joins TRBV24-1 and TRBJ2-3, with 7 bases matching TRBD2. CDR1 and CDR2 (germline): KGHDR, SFDVKD. The V and J ends lost 5 bases and 1 base, in that order; junction bases with no gene match: 5. The CDR3 is 15 amino acids. CDR3 region: CATSGQAGGTDTQYF. CDR3 bases: TGTGCCACCAGTGGTCAGGCGGGGGGCACAGATACGCAGTATTTT.

The chain links TRBV19 to TRBJ2-7, with 9 nucleotides matching TRBD1. The CDR3 length is 16 residues. CDR1 is LNHDA and CDR2 is SQIVND in the germline V gene (reference sequence). The trim removed 3 bases at V and 0 bases at J, leaving 6 bases unmatched. CDR3 loop: CASSIGGTGSSYEQYF. In DNA form, the CDR3 reads TGTGCCAGTAGTATTGGGGGGACAGGGAGCTCCTACGAGCAGTACTTC.

CDR3 coding DNA: TGTGCCAGCAGTTTGGAACTAGCGGGGATCGGGGAGCTGTTTTTT. Protein product: CASSLELAGIGELFF. The V and J genes are TRBV28 and TRBJ2-2; 10 nucleotides match TRBD2. The CDR3 sequence is 15 residues long. The germline CDR1 and CDR2 sequences are MDHEN and SYDVKM. Trimming took 3 bases from V and 7 from J; bases not matched to a gene: 5.

The rearrangement links TRBV4-2 to TRBJ2-2, with a weak D call TRBD2 (5 bases). CDR3 length: 16 amino acids. Trimming removed 1 base at V and 3 bases at J, with 12 bases between. Looked up from germline, CDR1 is LGHNA and CDR2 is YNFKEQ. The CDR3 sequence: CASSQVSPGDTGELFF. CDR3 DNA: TGTGCCAGCAGCCAAGTGAGTCCCGGGGACACCGGGGAGCTGTTTTTT.